A few counts support the clone carrying this T cell receptor beta chain. The antigen remains undetermined. This sample was included in a study of cytomegalovirus exposure and HLA in healthy donors. On the study more broadly: Prior work identified more than 90 million unique TCR beta sequences in about 179 million T cells.

The V and J ends lost 11 bases and 5 bases respectively, with 13 bases between them. The CDR3 length is 13 residues. Germline V gene sequence: CDR1 MDHEN, CDR2 SYDVKM. The study, taken as a whole, reports: Reportedly, diagnosis of cytomegalovirus status by the classifier showed high specificity and sensitivity.

Use of 60 Vbeta and 13 Jbeta primers characterized the PCR. Clones were sequenced by immunoSEQ multiplex PCR, and TCRdb holds only the in-frame ones, with some missing. The sample has a few hundred thousand clones, over 75% seen once. The chain combines TRBV28 with TRBJ1-6, with D maybe TRBD1 (6 bases). The receptor's source is a man aged 18 to 29 in good health and CMV-seronegative. The sample consisted of PBMCs. CDR3 protein: CACKWGHNSPLHF. The CDR3 DNA follows: TGTGCCTGCAAATGGGGGCATAATTCACCCCTCCACTTT.